These 20 T cell receptor beta chains came from one sample sequenced in a study of cytomegalovirus exposure and HLA in healthy donors (dated by TCRdb to between 2016 and 2019). Libraries were built with the immunoSEQ multiplex PCR assay. Sourced from immuneACCESS, this table was stored by TCRdb with only in-frame sequences that have V and J called. A share of the clones is absent; for the studies checked, an unresolved V gene accounts for under half, and the remainder has no known explanation. The sample table shows over 110,000 clones, and approximately 86% are seen once. The ten largest clones represent roughly 9% of the sample. The specimen sequenced was PBMCs. The receptors come from a man younger than 35 in good health and CMV-seropositive.

The chain uses TRBV9 and TRBJ2-7, with 9 bases aligning to TRBD1. This CDR3 region has 15 residues. The J segment lost 7 bases and the V segment lost 4 bases, leaving 12 bases of the junction unmatched. CDR1 and CDR2 from the germline V gene are SGDLS and YYNGEE. The DNA of the CDR3 is TGTGCCAGCAGCCCAAGAAAACAGGGGGCTAAGGAGCAGTACTTC. It yields the protein CASSPRKQGAKEQYF.

The chain employs TRBV5-1 and TRBJ1-3, with D possibly matching TRBD1 (5 bases). CDR1 and CDR2 (germline): SGHRS, YFSETQ. The CDR3 totals 15 residues. Between the trimmed V and J ends, which lost 5 bases and 0 bases, there was a span of 12 bases. DNA of the CDR3: TGCGCCAGCAGTCAGGGTCCGATCTCTGGAAACACCATATATTTT. Encoded protein: CASSQGPISGNTIYF.

The chain links TRBV5-1 to TRBJ2-2; 10 nucleotides line up with TRBD1. From germline, CDR1 is SGHRS and CDR2 YFSETQ. The CDR3 is made up of 15 amino acids. V was clipped by 6 bases and J by 3 bases; unmatched bases: 5. The CDR3 protein is CASTDRGRDTGELFF. In DNA, the CDR3 is TGCGCCAGCACCGACAGGGGGCGCGACACCGGGGAGCTGTTTTTT.

The sample holds a few counts of this clone. The chain is built from TRBV19 and TRBJ1-2; 7 bases match TRBD1. The V and J ends lost 11 bases and 4 bases, in that order; junction bases with no gene match: 7. The CDR3 totals 12 residues. Germline CDR1 LNHDA, CDR2 SQIVND (reference sequence). For the CDR3, the DNA is TGTGCCGCGCAGGGACAGAGCTATGGCTACACCTTC. Translating gives CAAQGQSYGYTF.

The J gene is TRBJ2-7, the V gene TRBV7-6; possible D gene TRBD1, 6 bases. Per germline, CDR1 SGHVS and CDR2 FNYEAQ. The CDR3 consists of 13 residues. Trimming took off 5 bases at V and 3 bases at J, with 11 bases between the two ends. CDR3 in amino acids: CASSLDRFYEQYF. CDR3 bases: TGTGCCAGCAGCCTCGACAGGTTCTACGAGCAGTACTTC. Combining the CDR3 with reference TRBV7-6 and TRBJ2-7 gives the whole variable domain GAGVSQSPRYKVTKRGQDVALRCDPISGHVSLYWYRQALGQGPEFLTYFNYEAQQDKSGLPNDRFSAERPEGSISTLTIQRTEQRDSAMYRCASSLDRFYEQYFGPGTRLTVT.

The gene calls are TRBV9 and TRBJ2-2, with D maybe TRBD1 (5 bases). The V gene's germline CDR1 is SGDLS and CDR2 YYNGEE. The CDR3 consists of 15 residues. V was clipped by 5 bases and J by 2 bases, with 13 bases between them. CDR3 nucleotides: TGTGCCAGCAGTGCGAAAGGGGCTAACACCGGGGAGCTGTTTTTT. It is translated as CASSAKGANTGELFF.

V is TRBV27 and J is TRBJ2-1, with a possible D match to TRBD2 (5 bases). This CDR3 has 12 amino acids. CDR1 is MNHEY, CDR2 SMNVEV, per germline (reference sequence). Between the trimmed V and J ends, which lost 6 bases and 6 bases, there was a span of 9 bases. The CDR3 sequence is CASREVGNEQFF. CDR3 DNA sequence: TGTGCCAGCAGGGAGGTGGGCAATGAGCAGTTCTTC.

The chain recombines TRBV5-1 with TRBJ2-1; 8 bases agree with TRBD2. V was clipped by 4 bases and J by 0 bases; unmatched bases: 3. This CDR3 comprises 15 residues. CDR1 SGHRS and CDR2 YFSETQ come from the germline V gene. This CDR3 is CASSNGGASYNEQFF. Here the CDR3 DNA reads TGCGCCAGCAGCAACGGGGGGGCCTCCTACAATGAGCAGTTCTTC.

V usage is TRBV30 and J usage is TRBJ2-7; the D gene is possibly TRBD2 (6 bases). V was cut by 7 bases and J by 0 bases, with 25 bases left in between. CDR1 is GTSNPN and CDR2 is SVGIG in the germline V gene (reference sequence). The CDR3 totals 17 residues. CDR3 in DNA: TGTGCCTTGCGGGGTGATTACTTTTCATACAGCTCCTACGAGCAGTACTTC. This sequence encodes CALRGDYFSYSSYEQYF. Using reference TRBV30 and TRBJ2-7 for the parts outside the CDR3, the full variable domain is SQTIHQWPATLVQPVGSPLSLECTVEGTSNPNLYWYRQAAGRGLQLLFYSVGIGQISSEVPQNLSASRPQDRQFILSSKKLLLSDSGFYLCALRGDYFSYSSYEQYFGPGTRLTVT.

The V gene is TRBV5-1, the J gene TRBJ2-7; perhaps TRBD1 as D (5 bases). V was clipped by 5 bases and J by 4 bases, with 19 bases between them. This CDR3 comprises 15 residues. Germline CDR1 and CDR2: SGHRS and YFSETQ. This CDR3 reads CASRPQGLGLYEQYF. CDR3 DNA sequence: TGCGCCAGCAGACCCCAGGGATTGGGGTTATACGAGCAGTACTTC.

The chain recombines TRBV27 with TRBJ2-1; TRBD2 matches at 7 bases. The CDR3 consists of 13 residues. The germline V gene encodes CDR1 MNHEY and CDR2 SMNVEV (reference sequence). V lost 1 base to trimming and J lost 9 bases; unmatched junction nucleotides: 3. DNA of the CDR3: TGTGCCAGCAGTTTATTCGGGGGGATTGAGCAGTTCTTC. Protein product: CASSLFGGIEQFF.

This sequence joins TRBV9 and TRBJ1-2; D remains unclear. Germline CDR1 and CDR2: SGDLS and YYNGEE. With 4 bases removed from V and 0 bases from J, the gap between germline ends came to 13 bases. This CDR3 is 15 amino acids long. CDR3 loop: CASSPSPGANYGYTF. The CDR3 DNA follows: TGTGCCAGCAGCCCGTCTCCGGGAGCTAACTATGGCTACACCTTC. Filled out from reference TRBV9 and TRBJ1-2, the complete variable domain reads DSGVTQTPKHLITATGQRVTLRCSPRSGDLSVYWYQQSLDQGLQFLIQYYNGEERAKGNILERFSAQQFPDLHSELNLSSLELGDSALYFCASSPSPGANYGYTFGSGTRLTVV.

This clone was seen more than once but under ten times. The V and J genes are TRBV5-5 and TRBJ1-2; no reliable D call. Germline V gene sequence: CDR1 SGHKS, CDR2 YYEKEE (reference sequence). The CDR3 totals 16 residues. With 3 bases removed from V and 1 base from J, the gap between germline ends came to 16 bases. The CDR3 DNA reads TGTGCCAGCAGCTCCGGACGGAGGAATCTTAACTATGGCTACACCTTC. Translation gives CASSSGRRNLNYGYTF.

The chain carries TRBV2 and TRBJ2-7, with D maybe TRBD2 (7 bases). In germline, CDR1 is SNHLY, CDR2 FYNNEI. Trimming left V 7 bases short and J 5 bases short, with 21 bases between. The CDR3 is 15 amino acids. For the CDR3, the DNA is TGTGCCAGCATCGGGGGGACACCCCGAGCGGACGAGCAGTACTTC. Its translation is CASIGGTPRADEQYF.

The chain has TRBV10-1 and TRBJ2-1; perhaps TRBD2 as D (6 bases). The CDR3 consists of 14 residues. V was pared by 4 bases and J by 6 bases, with 13 bases between. Germline CDR1 and CDR2: WNHNN and SYGVQD (reference sequence). The CDR3 DNA reads as TGCGCCAGCAGTGGATCGGGGGTACTCAATGAGCAGTTCTTC. Amino acid sequence: CASSGSGVLNEQFF.

The rearrangement joins TRBV27 to TRBJ2-7, with D uncertain. The CDR3 runs to 14 residues. Germline assignment: CDR1 MNHEY and CDR2 SMNVEV (reference sequence). V was shortened by 7 bases and J by 4 bases, with 17 bases between the two germline ends. The CDR3 bases are TGTGCCAGCAACCCGGCTATTGGGCCTTACGAGCAGTACTTC. Residues: CASNPAIGPYEQYF.

The rearrangement uses TRBV11-3 and TRBJ2-5, with no clear D. Trimming pared 3 bases from V and 4 bases from J, leaving 9 bases between. The germline gives CDR1 SGHNT, CDR2 YENEEA. There are 13 residues in the CDR3. DNA of the CDR3: TGTGCCAGCAGCTTGTTAGTCGGAGAGACCCAGTACTTC. Translating it yields CASSLLVGETQYF.

This chain uses TRBV5-4 with TRBJ1-6; perhaps TRBD1 as D (6 bases). The CDR3 contains 15 residues. The V and J ends lost 3 bases and 6 bases respectively, with 13 bases between them. CDR1 SGHNT and CDR2 YYREEE come from the germline V gene (reference sequence). CDR3 in amino acids: CASSWTTGINSPLHF. CDR3 nucleotides: TGTGCCAGCAGCTGGACCACAGGGATTAATTCACCCCTCCACTTT.

The rearrangement uses TRBV7-9 and TRBJ1-5; D is unresolved. The germline V gene has CDR1 SEHNR and CDR2 FQNEAQ (reference sequence). The CDR3 extends over 13 amino acids. Trimming removed 1 base at V and 4 bases at J, with 5 bases between. The chain's CDR3 is CASSLGVNQPQHF. For the CDR3, the DNA is TGTGCCAGCAGCTTAGGCGTGAATCAGCCCCAGCATTTT.

The chain uses TRBV6-5 and TRBJ1-2; 9 nucleotides agree with TRBD1. V lost 2 bases, J lost 6 bases, and 10 bases stayed unmatched. In germline, CDR1 is MNHEY, CDR2 SVGAGI. The CDR3 totals 16 residues. The CDR3 spells CASSYAGTGTNHGYTF. The DNA of the CDR3 is TGTGCCAGCAGTTACGCCGGGACAGGGACGAATCATGGCTACACCTTC.